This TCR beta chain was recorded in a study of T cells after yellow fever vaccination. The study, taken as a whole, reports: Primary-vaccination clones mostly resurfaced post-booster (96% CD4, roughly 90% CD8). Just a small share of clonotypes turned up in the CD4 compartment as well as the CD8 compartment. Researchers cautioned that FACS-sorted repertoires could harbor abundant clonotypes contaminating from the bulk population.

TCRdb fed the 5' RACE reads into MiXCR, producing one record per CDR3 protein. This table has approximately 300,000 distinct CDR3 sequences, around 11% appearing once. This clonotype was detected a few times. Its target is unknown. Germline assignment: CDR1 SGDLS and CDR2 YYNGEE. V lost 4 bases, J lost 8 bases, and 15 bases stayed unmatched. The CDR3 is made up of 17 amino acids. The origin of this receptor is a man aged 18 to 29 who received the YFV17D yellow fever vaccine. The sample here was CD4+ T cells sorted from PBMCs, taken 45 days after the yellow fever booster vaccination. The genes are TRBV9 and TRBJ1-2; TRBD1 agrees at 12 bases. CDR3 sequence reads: CASSPNPGGQGARGYTF. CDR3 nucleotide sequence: TGTGCCAGCAGCCCAAACCCGGGGGGACAGGGGGCGCGAGGCTACACCTTC.